The clone carrying this TCR beta chain was counted many times. Its target is unknown. Time point in this sample: persistent/refractory GD, antithyroid drugs over 5 years with positive TRAb. From RNA extracted from PBMCs, the TCR library was made. Tubes containing EDTA received approximately 8.7 milliliters of drawn peripheral blood. The entry originates in a study of regulatory T cells in long-lasting Graves disease. CDR1 is LNHDA and CDR2 is SQIVND in the germline V gene (reference sequence). This CDR3 spans 13 amino acids. Whole-study findings and limits: In persistent patients, shared public clonotypes (more than 2,500) outnumbered those in new patients (about 1,000).

Investigators prepared the TCR beta libraries by applying iRepertoire HTBI primers and Arm-PCR of CDR3 regions. The authors' processing: Overall, samples carried around 60 TRBV and more than 13 TRBJ segments. In TCRdb, the multiplex PCR reads were re-called with MiXCR into one record per CDR3 protein. TCRdb's processing, not the authors', yielded these V and J calls. The sample shows approximately 440,000 distinct CDR3 sequences, about 20% of them seen only once. The V gene is TRBV19, the J gene TRBJ1-2; 9 bases agree with TRBD1. This sample comprised peripheral blood mononuclear cells (PBMCs), obtained when the disease was refractory, from a patient treated with antithyroid drugs. The sequence came from a female donor with Graves disease. The CDR3 region is CAVSGQGHYGYTF. The DNA for the CDR3 is TGTGCTGTTTCGGGACAGGGTCACTATGGCTACACCTTC.